The 7 T cell receptor beta chains reported below all come from one sample, sequenced in a study of identical twins. TCRdb re-analysed the 5' RACE reads in MiXCR, keeping a single row per CDR3 protein. The sample holds around 450,000 distinct CDR3 sequences, approximately 15% seen once. This same sample was also taken into another study, of yellow fever vaccine responses in identical twins.

Sample: CD4+ T cells sorted from blood. These receptors were obtained from a woman aged 18-29 years in good health.

The chain has TRBV7-3 and TRBJ2-2, with 10 bases matching TRBD2. V was pared by 4 bases and J by 6 bases, with 8 bases of the junction left unmatched. Germline assignment: CDR1 SGHTA and CDR2 FQGTGA. The CDR3 is made up of 16 amino acids. Here the CDR3 reads CASSYLAGAGPGELFF. DNA for the CDR3: TGTGCCAGCAGCTACCTAGCGGGGGCGGGGCCCGGGGAGCTGTTTTTT.

CDR3 loop: CASSLRGAEAFF. The CDR3 DNA is TGTGCCAGCAGCTTGAGAGGAGCTGAAGCTTTCTTT. The genes are TRBV7-9 and TRBJ1-1; D not resolved. The CDR3 contains 12 residues. Trimming took off 3 bases at V and 6 bases at J, with 8 bases between the two ends. Germline V gives CDR1 SEHNR, CDR2 FQNEAQ (reference sequence).

The rearrangement links TRBV7-8 to TRBJ2-1; the D is unclear. V gave up 3 bases and J gave up 0 bases, with 18 bases separating them. The CDR3 covers 18 residues. The germline V gene encodes CDR1 SGHVS and CDR2 FQNEAQ. The DNA for the CDR3 is TGTGCCAGCAGCTTTCTCAGGAAGGCACCGAGCTCCTACAATGAGCAGTTCTTC. The encoded protein is CASSFLRKAPSSYNEQFF.

The V call is TRBV2, the J call TRBJ2-5, with D possibly matching TRBD2 (6 bases). In germline, CDR1 is SNHLY, CDR2 FYNNEI. With 11 bases removed from V and 5 bases from J, the gap between germline ends came to 18 bases. CDR3 length equals 13 residues. In DNA, the CDR3 is TGTGCCCGCGGGACCCTCGAGGGGGAGACCCAGTACTTC. Protein product: CARGTLEGETQYF.

This clonotype was counted a few times. The gene calls are TRBV28 and TRBJ2-7, with TRBD1 matching 7 bases. V shed 8 bases and J 2 bases; nucleotides not matched to a gene: 12. CDR1 and CDR2 (germline): MDHEN, SYDVKM. The CDR3 extends over 15 amino acids. This CDR3 reads CASLTSGGAAYEQYF. DNA for the CDR3: TGTGCCAGCCTAACGTCAGGGGGAGCTGCCTACGAGCAGTACTTC. Variable domain in full (rest from reference TRBV28 and TRBJ2-7): DVKVTQSSRYLVKRTGEKVFLECVQDMDHENMFWYRQDPGLGLRLIYFSYDVKMKEKGDIPEGYSVSREKKERFSLILESASTNQTSMYLCASLTSGGAAYEQYFGPGTRLTVT.

This clonotype was seen more than once but under ten times. This sequence joins TRBV2 and TRBJ2-4; TRBD1 matches 8 bases. Germline V gene sequence: CDR1 SNHLY, CDR2 FYNNEI. The CDR3 covers 14 residues. After removal of 2 bases from V and 8 bases from J, the junction contained 5 bases not matched to a gene. This CDR3 reads CASSEQGAQDIQYF. The CDR3 DNA reads as TGTGCCAGCAGTGAACAGGGGGCGCAGGACATTCAGTACTTC.

The V and J genes are TRBV3-1 and TRBJ2-5, with D unresolved. Per the germline V gene, CDR1 is LGHDT and CDR2 is YNNKEL (reference sequence). The CDR3 is made up of 14 amino acids. V lost 0 bases and J lost 0, with 5 bases in between. The CDR3 loop is CASSQESYQETQYF. The CDR3 nucleotides are TGTGCCAGCAGCCAAGAAAGTTACCAAGAGACCCAGTACTTC.